Listed below are T cell receptor beta chains from one sample, sequenced in a study of blood T cell repertoires in COVID-19. Produced via immunoSEQ multiplex PCR; TCRdb's table is partial and in-frame only. The repertoire holds tens of thousands of clones, roughly 90% seen once, with around 8.4% in the top ten. The specimen sequenced was peripheral blood. Receptor source: a man between 65 and 85 years old with active or convalescent COVID-19. The CDR3 runs from the conserved cysteine through the conserved F or W. A D gene is named only where the DNA matches it firmly. Not all rows give a size; the values are once, few, many and, for expanded clones, a class.

D: TRBD1; V: TRBV7-9; J: TRBJ2-7; size: NA; DNA: TGTGCCAGCAGCCCTAAGGGACAGGGCCTGGGCGAGCAGTACTTC; CDR3: CASSPKGQGLGEQYF
D: TRBD1; V: TRBV7-2; J: TRBJ2-5; size: NA; DNA: TGTGCCAGCAGCTCCCGACGACAGGGGCGTCAAGAGACCCAGTACTTC; CDR3: CASSSRRQGRQETQYF
D: NA; V: TRBV5-4; J: TRBJ1-6; size: NA; DNA: TGTGCCAGCAGCTTGCACCCGGGATCACCCCTCCACTTT; CDR3: CASSLHPGSPLHF
D: NA; V: TRBV6-1; J: TRBJ1-3; size: NA; DNA: TGTGCCAGCAGTGAAGGGGCTTCAGGAAACACCATATATTTT; CDR3: CASSEGASGNTIYF
D: NA; V: TRBV12-3/TRBV12-4; J: TRBJ1-2; size: NA; DNA: TGTGCCAGCAGTTTTTTGTTGCGCGGCTACACCTTC; CDR3: CASSFLLRGYTF
D: TRBD2; V: TRBV5-4; J: TRBJ2-1; size: NA; DNA: TGTGCCAGCAGCGCCCGACCTAGCGGGGGAACCTACAATGAGCAGTTCTTC; CDR3: CASSARPSGGTYNEQFF
D: NA; V: TRBV6-5; J: TRBJ1-1; size: NA; DNA: TGTGCCAGCAGTTACGAAAGGCAGTCGGGTGAAGCTTTCTTT; CDR3: CASSYERQSGEAFF
D: NA; V: TRBV7-9; J: TRBJ2-2; size: NA; DNA: TGTGCCAGCAGCGCATCTAGGACGAACACCGGGGAGCTGTTTTTT; CDR3: CASSASRTNTGELFF
D: TRBD2; V: TRBV29-1; J: TRBJ2-1; size: NA; DNA: TGCAGCGGACATAGCGGGAGGCGCTACAATGAGCAGTTCTTC; CDR3: CSGHSGRRYNEQFF
D: NA; V: TRBV29-1; J: TRBJ2-5; size: NA; DNA: TGCAGCGTTGGGAAATTCGGCGGCGAGACCCAGTACTTC; CDR3: CSVGKFGGETQYF
D: NA; V: TRBV19; J: TRBJ1-2; size: NA; DNA: TGTGCCAGTAGTGTGGGGGCGGACTATGGCTACACCTTC; CDR3: CASSVGADYGYTF
D: NA; V: TRBV7-9; J: TRBJ1-2; size: few; DNA: TGTGCCAGCAGCTTGTCCAGTGGTGGCTACACCTTC; CDR3: CASSLSSGGYTF
D: NA; V: TRBV13; J: TRBJ2-1; size: NA; DNA: TGTGCCAGCAGCAATTCAATGGGGGCACAGGGAACACACAATGAGCAGTTCTTC; CDR3: CASSNSMGAQGTHNEQFF
D: TRBD1; V: TRBV7-2; J: TRBJ2-7; size: NA; DNA: TGTGCCAGCAGCTTTCTGGGACAGAACTTCTACGAGCAGTACTTC; CDR3: CASSFLGQNFYEQYF
D: TRBD1; V: TRBV7-9; J: TRBJ2-1; size: NA; DNA: TGTGCCAGCAGCTTAGCGGGACAGGGAGGCTACAATGAGCAGTTCTTC; CDR3: CASSLAGQGGYNEQFF
D: NA; V: TRBV13; J: TRBJ2-5; size: NA; DNA: TGTGCCAGCAGCTTCCTTTCGAGTCGGGAGCAAGAGACCCAGTACTTC; CDR3: CASSFLSSREQETQYF